The clone carrying this T cell receptor (beta chain) turned up a few times. V was clipped by 1 base and J by 2 bases, with 8 bases between them. The CDR3 has 14 amino acids. Full-length variable regions came from constant-region reverse primers plus semi-nested Nested Universal Primer A PCR. TCRdb used MiXCR to reprocess the 5' RACE reads, holding one entry per CDR3 protein. This table holds 53,000 or so distinct CDR3 sequences, approximately 24% found once. This clonotype was obtained from a female donor with breast cancer. The sample comprised tumor-infiltrating naive CD4+ T cells sorted from the breast tumor. This sample's subset: naive CD4+ T cells, CD4+CD45RA+CD25-. The rearrangement joins TRBV12-3 or TRBV12-4 to TRBJ1-1, with D perhaps TRBD1 (5 bases). The CDR3 is CASSLGGGNTEAFF. The CDR3 DNA reads TGTGCCAGCAGTTTAGGGGGCGGCAACACTGAAGCTTTCTTT.